This entry lists 32 T cell receptor beta chains sequenced from one sample in a study of radiotherapy plus CTLA-4 blockade in lung cancer. Data came from immunoSEQ multiplex PCR; TCRdb stores just in-frame clones and leaves some out. The sample has roughly 80,000 clones; over 70% are singletons. The sample here was peripheral blood, taken from a patient treated with radiotherapy plus ipilimumab. These receptors all come from a human donor with non-small cell lung cancer who had a partial response to radiotherapy plus ipilimumab. Some clones in this sample may be carry-over from other donors' samples.

The J gene is TRBJ1-4, the V gene TRBV5-1; 8 bases line up with TRBD1. V gave up 0 bases and J gave up 4 bases; unmatched junction bases: 5. The CDR3 is made up of 16 amino acids. Germline assignment: CDR1 SGHRS and CDR2 YFSETQ. DNA for the CDR3: TGCGCCAGCAGCTTGGCCCCGGGACAGGTTAATGAAAAACTGTTTTTT. Its translation: CASSLAPGQVNEKLFF.

V and J are TRBV29-1 and TRBJ1-1, with 10 positions matching TRBD1. Germline V gene sequence: CDR1 SQVTM, CDR2 ANQGSEA. The CDR3 has 13 residues. V gave up 8 bases and J gave up 4 bases; unmatched junction bases: 7. This CDR3 reads CSSERDRGTEAFF. The DNA for the CDR3 is TGCAGCTCCGAGCGGGACAGGGGCACTGAAGCTTTCTTT. Using reference TRBV29-1 and TRBJ1-1 for the parts outside the CDR3, the full variable domain is SAVISQKPSRDICQRGTSLTIQCQVDSQVTMMFWYRQQPGQSLTLIATANQGSEATYESGFVIDKFPISRPNLTFSTLTVSNMSPEDSSIYLCSSERDRGTEAFFGQGTRLTVV.

The V and J genes are TRBV18 and TRBJ1-4, with D possibly TRBD1 on 6 matching bases. This CDR3 has 15 amino acids. Trimming stripped 5 bases from V and 5 bases from J, with 15 bases between. Germline CDR1 reads KGHSH; CDR2 reads LQKENI. CDR3 in amino acids: CASSNRQVENEKLFF. CDR3 DNA: TGTGCCAGCTCAAATAGACAGGTCGAGAATGAAAAACTGTTTTTT.

J is TRBJ2-1 and V is TRBV12-5; D is unresolved. V gave up 0 bases and J gave up 2 bases, with 8 bases separating them. Germline assignment: CDR1 LGHNT and CDR2 FRNRAP. There are 15 residues in the CDR3. The CDR3 region is CASGLVLRAYNEQFF. The CDR3 DNA sequence: TGTGCTAGTGGTTTGGTCCTTCGGGCCTACAATGAGCAGTTCTTC.

J is TRBJ2-7 and V is TRBV7-9; no definite D call. The CDR3 loop spans 13 amino acids. Per the germline V gene, CDR1 is SEHNR and CDR2 is FQNEAQ (reference sequence). The V end was cut by 4 bases, the J end by 4 bases, with 11 bases between. This CDR3 reads CASSYGSNYEQYF. In nucleotides, the CDR3 is TGTGCCAGCAGCTACGGGTCGAATTACGAGCAGTACTTC.

V gene TRBV15 combines with J gene TRBJ2-1; TRBD2 aligns across 11 bases. Germline assignment: CDR1 LNHNV and CDR2 YYDKDF (reference sequence). The CDR3 is 14 amino acids. V lost 3 bases to trimming and J lost 6 bases; unmatched junction nucleotides: 1. CDR3 amino acids: CATSRTSGINEQFF. The DNA of the CDR3 is TGTGCCACCAGCAGGACTAGCGGGATCAATGAGCAGTTCTTC.

The J gene is TRBJ2-3, the V gene TRBV28; D might be TRBD2 (7 bases). The V and J ends lost 1 base and 4 bases respectively, with 12 bases between them. Germline V gene data show CDR1 as MDHEN and CDR2 as SYDVKM. This CDR3 has 15 residues. This CDR3 is CASSLYRGGADTQYF. CDR3 DNA: TGTGCCAGCAGTTTATATAGGGGGGGCGCAGATACGCAGTATTTT. Together with reference TRBV28 and TRBJ2-3, the CDR3 gives the full variable domain: DVKVTQSSRYLVKRTGEKVFLECVQDMDHENMFWYRQDPGLGLRLIYFSYDVKMKEKGDIPEGYSVSREKKERFSLILESASTNQTSMYLCASSLYRGGADTQYFGPGTRLTVL.

This sequence joins TRBV19 and TRBJ1-5; D is perhaps TRBD1 (6 bases). The CDR3 runs 15 residues. V lost 11 bases and J 2 bases, leaving 19 bases between the germline ends. CDR1 is LNHDA, CDR2 SQIVND, per germline (reference sequence). The CDR3 coding sequence is TGTGCCTCATCCCGGGGGGCATCTGGCAATCAGCCCCAGCATTTT. Translating gives CASSRGASGNQPQHF.

The chain couples TRBV6-1 to TRBJ1-1; TRBD1 agrees at 9 bases. After removal of 8 bases from V and 4 bases from J, the junction contained 2 bases not matched to a gene. Germline V gene data show CDR1 as MNHNS and CDR2 as SASEGT. The CDR3 covers 12 residues. CDR3 DNA sequence: TGTGCCAGCGGGACAGGGAGCACTGAAGCTTTCTTT. As protein: CASGTGSTEAFF.

This clone was detected only once. The chain uses TRBV5-4 and TRBJ2-5; the match to TRBD2 covers 8 bases. V dropped 4 bases and J dropped 2; count of bases not matched to a gene: 10. The CDR3 runs to 16 residues. Germline V gene sequence: CDR1 SGHNT, CDR2 YYREEE (reference sequence). CDR3 in DNA: TGTGCCAGCAGCCTACCCACTAGCGGTAAGCAAGAGACCCAGTACTTC. It encodes CASSLPTSGKQETQYF.

The chain is built from TRBV5-4 and TRBJ2-5; D is uncertain. The CDR3 has 14 residues. Looked up from germline, CDR1 is SGHNT and CDR2 is YYREEE (reference sequence). With 4 bases removed from V and 7 bases from J, the gap between germline ends came to 17 bases. For the CDR3, the DNA is TGTGCCAGCAGCCGAATGGTGGGTCCGGGGACCCAGTACTTC. Protein: CASSRMVGPGTQYF. Combining the CDR3 with reference TRBV5-4 and TRBJ2-5 gives the whole variable domain ETGVTQSPTHLIKTRGQQVTLRCSSQSGHNTVSWYQQALGQGPQFIFQYYREEENGRGNFPPRFSGLQFPNYSSELNVNALELDDSALYLCASSRMVGPGTQYFGPGTRLLVL.

As for this clone: A junction boundary mismatches the germline segment, possibly from a read error. This chain connects TRBV11-3 to TRBJ2-5, with 9 nucleotides matching TRBD1. This CDR3 comprises 16 residues. Germline V gene sequence: CDR1 SGHNT, CDR2 YENEEA. The CDR3 protein is CASSVEEGQGQETQYF. The DNA for the CDR3 is TGTGCCAGCAGCGTAGAGGAGGGACAGGGACAAGAGACCCAGTACTTC.

This chain uses TRBV5-1 with TRBJ2-6, with D perhaps matching TRBD2 (5 bases). Trimming took off 2 bases at V and 3 bases at J, with 6 bases between the two ends. CDR1 is SGHRS and CDR2 is YFSETQ in the germline V gene. The CDR3 has 14 residues. The CDR3 DNA is TGCGCCAGCAGCTTAGGAGGTGGGGCCAACGTCCTGACTTTC. Translating it yields CASSLGGGANVLTF.

This clone turned up a few times. The chain employs TRBV7-2 and TRBJ1-1; D not resolved. Trimming shortened V by 5 bases and J by 1 base, and 8 bases separated the two germline ends. CDR3 size: 13 residues. Germline V gene sequence: CDR1 SGHTA, CDR2 FQGNSA. CDR3: CASSVRSNTEAFF. CDR3 DNA: TGTGCCAGCAGCGTACGGTCGAACACTGAAGCTTTCTTT.

This clone was counted between two and nine times. The rearrangement joins TRBV27 to TRBJ1-4; TRBD1 might be the D (6 bases). The V end was cut by 5 bases, the J end by 7 bases, with 14 bases between. CDR1 and CDR2 (germline): MNHEY, SMNVEV (reference sequence). This CDR3 is 14 amino acids long. The CDR3 DNA reads as TGTGCCAGCAGTCCACAGGGAAAGTTTGAAAAACTGTTTTTT. Protein: CASSPQGKFEKLFF.

With respect to this clone: The junction departs from germline at one end; a sequencing error may be responsible. The chain joins TRBV6-6 to TRBJ2-7; TRBD1 matches at 12 bases. The CDR3 contains 16 residues. Looked up from germline, CDR1 is MNHNY and CDR2 is SVGAGI (reference sequence). The CDR3 DNA follows: TGTGCCAGCAGGTACTCCGGGACAGGGGGCCGTTACGAGCAGTACTTC. It is translated as CASRYSGTGGRYEQYF.

The chain joins TRBV7-9 to TRBJ2-7; D gene ambiguous. Germline CDR1 is SEHNR and CDR2 is FQNEAQ (reference sequence). Trimming cost V 8 bases and J 0 bases, with 17 bases left between them. This CDR3 contains 15 residues. The CDR3 spells CASPLAPKSSYEQYF. CDR3 nucleotide sequence: TGTGCCAGCCCCTTAGCCCCTAAATCCTCCTACGAGCAGTACTTC.

There are a few counts of this clone. V usage is TRBV21-1 and J usage is TRBJ2-4; the listed D gene, TRBD1, was not tested against the DNA. TRBV21-1 constitutes a pseudogene. The length of the CDR3 is 14 residues. The CDR3 DNA reads as TGTGCCAGCGCTGGGTGGGACAGAAAAAACATTCAGTACTTC. Translating gives CASAGWDRKNIQYF.

This rearrangement joins TRBV18 to TRBJ2-2, with D possibly TRBD2 on 5 matching bases. The germline V and J ends were trimmed by 6 bases and 2 bases, with 19 bases remaining between them. CDR1 KGHSH and CDR2 LQKENI come from the germline V gene. This CDR3 has 17 amino acids. The CDR3 is CASSRTTADQNTGELFF. DNA for the CDR3: TGTGCCAGCTCTCGAACTACAGCGGATCAAAACACCGGGGAGCTGTTTTTT.

In nucleotides, the CDR3 is TGTGCCAGCTCACCCCGAGGGAAGGACAATGAGCAGTTCTTC. It codes for CASSPRGKDNEQFF. The gene calls are TRBV18 and TRBJ2-1; possible D gene TRBD2, 5 bases. Per the germline V gene, CDR1 is KGHSH and CDR2 is LQKENI. The CDR3 spans 14 residues. Between the trimmed V and J ends, which lost 3 bases and 5 bases, there was a span of 11 bases.

This clone turned up a few times. V gene TRBV4-1 combines with J gene TRBJ2-2; TRBD1 matches at 7 bases. The V and J ends lost 3 bases and 3 bases, in that order; junction bases with no gene match: 25. Germline V gene data show CDR1 as MGHRA and CDR2 as YSYEKL. The CDR3 spans 22 residues. CDR3 in DNA: TGCGCCAGCAGCCAGGTCCTTATCGGGTTTAAGACAGGGAGAGGAGACACCGGGGAGCTGTTTTTT. This encodes CASSQVLIGFKTGRGDTGELFF.

This clone appeared once. This chain uses TRBV21-1 with TRBJ2-6; no check of the table's D call, TRBD1, against the DNA was made. TRBV21-1 is listed as a pseudogene. The CDR3 extends over 18 amino acids. The CDR3 coding sequence is TGTGCCAGCAGCCAACCCCGACAGGGGGAGGCTGGGGCCAACGTCCTGACTTTC. Translation: CASSQPRQGEAGANVLTF.

This clone appeared a few times. The chain employs TRBV13 and TRBJ2-4, with D perhaps TRBD1 (5 bases). Germline lookup yields CDR1 PRHDT and CDR2 FYEKMQ (reference sequence). This CDR3 region has 13 residues. With 3 bases removed from V and 9 bases from J, the gap between germline ends came to 12 bases. The CDR3 nucleotides read TGTGCCAGCAGCTTGAGACAGCGCGGCATTCAGTACTTC. Residues: CASSLRQRGIQYF.

The count of this clone is one. This chain joins TRBV10-2 and TRBJ2-1; TRBD1 matches 8 bases. CDR1 is WSHSY and CDR2 is SAAADI in the germline V gene. The CDR3 contains 15 residues. V was pared by 4 bases and J by 7 bases, with 9 bases of the junction left unmatched. CDR3 residues: CASSVTGGRPNEQFF. DNA of the CDR3: TGCGCCAGCAGTGTAACAGGGGGGAGACCAAATGAGCAGTTCTTC.

The V gene is TRBV4-2, the J gene TRBJ1-5; D is possibly TRBD1 (5 bases). The CDR3 contains 14 residues. Trimming took off 5 bases at V and 6 bases at J, with 14 bases between the two ends. CDR1 LGHNA and CDR2 YNFKEQ come from the germline V gene. CDR3 sequence: CASSLKGSGQPQHF. The CDR3 DNA is TGTGCCAGCAGCTTGAAGGGGTCGGGTCAGCCCCAGCATTTT.

The V gene is TRBV6-5, the J gene TRBJ2-7; 12 bases line up with TRBD2. V shed 6 bases, J shed 6 bases, and the junction held 6 bases outside the gene matches. The CDR3 spans 14 residues. Germline CDR1 reads MNHEY; CDR2 reads SVGAGI. CDR3 DNA sequence: TGTGCCAGCAGGAGACTAGCGGGAGTTTCCGAGCAGTACTTC. It translates to CASRRLAGVSEQYF.

With respect to this clone: The sample carries other DNA sequences with the same CDR3. The V and J genes are TRBV28 and TRBJ2-5, with 7 nucleotides matching TRBD2. Trimming cost V 6 bases and J 2 bases; bases outside gene matches: 9. Per the germline V gene, CDR1 is MDHEN and CDR2 is SYDVKM. This CDR3 region has 15 residues. In DNA, the CDR3 is TGTGCCAGCAGCCGGGGAGGGAGCGGGCAAGAGACCCAGTACTTC. Residues: CASSRGGSGQETQYF.

This clone was detected a few times. This chain uses TRBV6-1 with TRBJ1-1, with D possibly TRBD1 on 5 matching bases. V lost 2 bases and J lost 5, with 15 bases in between. Germline-derived CDR1 and CDR2 are MNHNS and SASEGT. This CDR3 region has 15 residues. CDR3 nucleotide sequence: TGTGCCAGCAGTGAATCCAAGGGACTGGGTACTGAAGCTTTCTTT. This codes for CASSESKGLGTEAFF.

This clone has just one count. The CDR3 region is CASSMWGGPDYEQYF. DNA of the CDR3: TGTGCCAGTAGTATGTGGGGGGGCCCGGACTACGAGCAGTACTTC. This rearrangement joins TRBV19 to TRBJ2-7; weak D call: TRBD2 (7 bases). CDR1 is LNHDA and CDR2 is SQIVND in the germline V gene (reference sequence). There are 15 residues in the CDR3. V gave up 3 bases and J gave up 3 bases, with 15 bases separating them. Full variable domain (outside the CDR3, taken from reference TRBV19 and TRBJ2-7): DGGITQSPKYLFRKEGQNVTLSCEQNLNHDAMYWYRQDPGQGLRLIYYSQIVNDFQKGDIAEGYSVSREKKESFPLTVTSAQKNPTAFYLCASSMWGGPDYEQYFGPGTRLTVT.

Regarding this clone: This sample also contains other DNA sequences that code for the same CDR3. V and J are TRBV7-2 and TRBJ1-1; D perhaps matches TRBD1 (6 bases). Germline V gene data show CDR1 as SGHTA and CDR2 as FQGNSA. Deletions cut 6 bases from V and 1 base from J, with 9 bases between. The CDR3 length is 13 residues. This CDR3 reads CASSLGANTEAFF. For the CDR3, the DNA is TGTGCCAGCAGTTTGGGGGCGAACACTGAAGCTTTCTTT. The complete variable domain, with remaining parts taken from reference TRBV7-2 and TRBJ1-1, reads GAGVSQSPSNKVTEKGKDVELRCDPISGHTALYWYRQSLGQGLEFLIYFQGNSAPDKSGLPSDRFSAERTGGSVSTLTIQRTQQEDSAVYLCASSLGANTEAFFGQGTRLTVV.

This chain links TRBV5-1 with TRBJ2-5; D is unresolved. Germline V lookup: CDR1 SGHRS, CDR2 YFSETQ. V lost 0 bases, J lost 0 bases, and 9 bases lay in between. The length of the CDR3 is 15 residues. The CDR3 DNA reads as TGCGCCAGCAGCTTGGCCCCACTGAACCAAGAGACCCAGTACTTC. It specifies CASSLAPLNQETQYF.

The chain carries TRBV6-6 and TRBJ1-5; 8 positions match TRBD1. The V gene end was trimmed by 4 bases and the J gene end by 4 bases; junction bases not matched to a gene: 6. The CDR3 runs to 15 residues. Germline V gene data show CDR1 as MNHNY and CDR2 as SVGAGI (reference sequence). The chain's CDR3 is CASSSTRQGNQPQHF. The CDR3 coding sequence is TGTGCCAGCAGTTCCACTCGACAGGGGAATCAGCCCCAGCATTTT.